The text below deals with one TCR beta chain. This record comes from a study of T cell changes during pregnancy in multiple sclerosis. Generated by immunoSEQ multiplex PCR, the TCRdb table keeps only in-frame clones and is missing some. The sample records about 130,000 clones, roughly 95% being singletons. From germline, CDR1 is MNHEY and CDR2 SMNVEV (reference sequence). Deletions cut 3 bases from V and 1 base from J, with 9 bases between. The CDR3 spans 14 residues. This TCR was recovered from a female donor with multiple sclerosis, enrolled in a pregnancy study. The starting material was peripheral blood, obtained after pregnancy. The gene calls are TRBV27 and TRBJ1-2; tentatively, D is TRBD1 (5 bases). The CDR3: CASSFQGGNYGYTF. Written as DNA, the CDR3 is TGTGCCAGCAGTTTTCAGGGCGGTAACTATGGCTACACCTTC.